The 23 T cell receptor beta chains below all came from one sample that was sequenced in a study of CD8+CD57+ T cells in acquired aplastic anemia. Genomic DNA templated the TCR beta VDJ and CDR3 profiling. TCRdb redid the calling of the reads with MiXCR, one entry per CDR3 protein. The data hold under 250,000 distinct CDR3 sequences, with about 44% observed a single time. Individuals selected for sequencing had exhibited CD8+CD57+ cell expansion on flow cytometry. Sample: sorted CD4+, CD8+, or CD8+CD57+ T cells (not recorded which) from PBMCs. These receptors came from a human donor with aplastic anemia.

This clonotype was picked up many times. CDR3 protein: CASTEDRAGSPLHF. As DNA, the CDR3 is TGCGCCAGCACCGAAGACAGGGCCGGCTCACCCCTCCACTTT. The chain joins TRBV4-1 to TRBJ1-6, with 7 positions matching TRBD1. CDR1 and CDR2 from the germline V gene are MGHRA and YSYEKL. The CDR3 has 14 amino acids. J gave up 10 bases and V 7 bases, and 10 bases lay outside the gene matches.

This clonotype was detected ten times or more. The chain links TRBV6-1 to TRBJ2-7; D ambiguous. Per germline, CDR1 MNHNS and CDR2 SASEGT. This CDR3 spans 14 amino acids. Deletions cut 3 bases from V and 0 bases from J, with 9 bases between. CDR3 loop: CASSDDESSYEQYF. CDR3 sequence (DNA): TGTGCCAGCAGTGACGATGAAAGCTCCTACGAGCAGTACTTC.

The chain is built from TRBV20-1 and TRBJ1-5; D remains ambiguous. V lost 1 base to trimming and J lost 6 bases, with 16 bases between them. This CDR3 has 15 amino acids. Germline-derived CDR1 and CDR2 are DFQATT and SNEGSKA (reference sequence). As DNA, the CDR3 is TGCAGTGCTAGAGGGGCCGGGCGGTTCGGTCAGCCCCAGCATTTT. This sequence encodes CSARGAGRFGQPQHF.

The sample holds many counts of this clonotype. The chain carries TRBV5-5 and TRBJ1-4; the match to TRBD1 covers 8 bases. The length of the CDR3 is 15 residues. From germline, CDR1 is SGHKS and CDR2 YYEKEE (reference sequence). The trim removed 4 bases at V and 7 bases at J, leaving 9 bases unmatched. CDR3 DNA: TGTGCCAGCAGCACCGGACAGGGAGGGGGTGAAAAACTGTTTTTT. Translation gives CASSTGQGGGEKLFF.

There are many counts of this clonotype. The chain has TRBV2 and TRBJ2-7, with D hard to call. CDR1 and CDR2 from the germline V gene are SNHLY and FYNNEI. Between the trimmed V and J ends, which lost 1 base and 6 bases, there was a span of 4 bases. CDR3 size: 11 residues. CDR3 loop: CASSEGSEQYF. CDR3 coding DNA: TGTGCCAGCAGTGAAGGAAGCGAGCAGTACTTC.

This chain links TRBV6-1 with TRBJ1-5; D gene ambiguous. The CDR3 spans 15 residues. CDR1 and CDR2 from the germline V gene are MNHNS and SASEGT. V lost 2 bases, J lost 3 bases, and 11 bases lay in between. CDR3 protein: CASSEFDRNNQPQHF. CDR3 nucleotides: TGTGCCAGCAGTGAATTTGACCGAAACAATCAGCCCCAGCATTTT.

This clonotype was seen a single time. The chain has TRBV20-1 and TRBJ1-1, with D uncertain. CDR1 and CDR2 from the germline V gene are DFQATT and SNEGSKA (reference sequence). V was cut by 6 bases and J by 1 base, with 9 bases left in between. The CDR3 extends over 12 amino acids. The CDR3 coding sequence is TGCAGTGCCTTCCGGAGGAACACTGAAGCTTTCTTT. It yields the protein CSAFRRNTEAFF.

The table lists this clonotype with a count of one. The V and J genes are TRBV29-1 and TRBJ2-7; the match to TRBD1 covers 8 bases. The CDR3 has 15 amino acids. V lost 4 bases to trimming and J lost 6 bases; unmatched junction nucleotides: 14. Germline V CDR1 and CDR2: SQVTM, ANQGSEA. The CDR3 nucleotides read TGCAGCGTTGTGTCTAGAGACAGGGGTGGTCTCGAGCAGTACTTC. It is translated as CSVVSRDRGGLEQYF.

This clonotype was detected ten times or more. This sequence joins TRBV24-1 and TRBJ2-1; 10 positions match TRBD1. V was pared by 4 bases and J by 10 bases, with 15 bases of the junction left unmatched. The CDR3 sequence is 17 residues long. CDR1 and CDR2 (germline): KGHDR, SFDVKD. CDR3 protein: CATSDKRQGARSGEQFF. Here the CDR3 DNA reads TGTGCCACCAGTGACAAAAGACAGGGGGCGCGGAGTGGGGAGCAGTTCTTC.

The chain recombines TRBV5-5 with TRBJ2-7, with D perhaps TRBD1 (6 bases). This CDR3 has 17 amino acids. The V and J ends lost 4 bases and 0 bases respectively, with 20 bases between them. Germline-derived CDR1 and CDR2 are SGHKS and YYEKEE (reference sequence). CDR3 amino acids: CASSQSGQAHSSYEQYF. The CDR3 coding sequence is TGTGCCAGCAGCCAATCGGGACAAGCGCATAGCTCCTACGAGCAGTACTTC.

This clonotype was recorded at least ten times. The chain uses TRBV7-2 and TRBJ1-1, with D possibly TRBD1 on 6 matching bases. In germline, CDR1 is SGHTA, CDR2 FQGNSA. V gave up 3 bases and J gave up 5 bases, with 16 bases separating them. The CDR3 has 15 residues. This CDR3 reads CASSLKYRVGTEAFF. CDR3 DNA: TGTGCCAGCAGCTTGAAGTACAGGGTTGGTACTGAAGCTTTCTTT.

This clonotype was seen once. The chain uses TRBV11-3 and TRBJ2-3; TRBD1 is a possible D gene (6 bases). CDR3 size: 16 residues. Germline-derived CDR1 and CDR2 are SGHNT and YENEEA. V lost 5 bases and J lost 2, with 17 bases in between. CDR3 coding DNA: TGTGCCAGCAGCCCTCAGGGGCAGCGGTACACAGATACGCAGTATTTT. Translated, it gives CASSPQGQRYTDTQYF.

About this clonotype: This may come from a read error, since a much larger clone is one base off. V and J are TRBV10-2 and TRBJ1-2; no firm D call. The CDR3 has 12 residues. With 8 bases removed from V and 5 bases from J, the gap between germline ends came to 12 bases. Germline CDR1 and CDR2: WSHSY and SAAADI. DNA for the CDR3: TGCGCCAGCCTGGCGGGATTTTATGGCTACACCTTC. Its translation is CASLAGFYGYTF.

This sequence joins TRBV5-5 and TRBJ2-7; D tentatively reads TRBD1 or TRBD2 (5 bases each). The CDR3 is 15 amino acids. Germline CDR1 and CDR2: SGHKS and YYEKEE (reference sequence). V lost 4 bases and J 7 bases, leaving 21 bases between the germline ends. The CDR3 DNA reads as TGTGCCAGCAGCGCGACCGGGACGTCCTACAATGAGCAGTACTTC. Amino acids: CASSATGTSYNEQYF.

CDR3 nucleotides: TGCGCCAGCAGTCTGACAGGCCGACCCTACAATGAGCAGTTCTTC. Its protein is CASSLTGRPYNEQFF. The genes are TRBV5-1 and TRBJ2-1, with D perhaps TRBD1 (6 bases). The V gene lost 5 bases and the J gene lost 2 bases, with 14 bases spanning the gap. The CDR3 runs to 15 residues. Germline CDR1 and CDR2: SGHRS and YFSETQ.

This clonotype was recorded a few times. The chain joins TRBV6-5 to TRBJ1-1; a weak D match, TRBD1 (6 bases). Trimming removed 5 bases at V and 4 bases at J, with 14 bases between. The CDR3 is 14 amino acids. Germline loops: CDR1 MNHEY, CDR2 SVGAGI. The CDR3, as DNA: TGTGCCAGCAGTCCCGGGGGCGGGATCACTGAAGCTTTCTTT. It specifies CASSPGGGITEAFF.

The V call is TRBV28, the J call TRBJ2-1, with 14 bases aligning to TRBD2. V shed 6 bases and J 9 bases; nucleotides not matched to a gene: 16. CDR3 size: 18 residues. The germline gives CDR1 MDHEN, CDR2 SYDVKM. The CDR3 sequence: CASSPGATSGRGSGEQFF. CDR3 coding DNA: TGTGCCAGCAGCCCGGGGGCGACTAGCGGGAGGGGCAGCGGTGAGCAGTTCTTC.

The chain carries TRBV20-1 and TRBJ1-4; no clear D gene. Germline lookup yields CDR1 DFQATT and CDR2 SNEGSKA (reference sequence). This CDR3 comprises 14 residues. The ends were cut back, 0 bases at V and 2 bases at J, with 7 bases in the middle. For the CDR3, the DNA is TGCAGTGCTAGAGACCCCTCGACTAATGAAAAACTGTTTTTT. This codes for CSARDPSTNEKLFF.

The CDR3 region is CASSGGSAHEQYF. The CDR3 DNA is TGTGCCAGCAGCGGGGGCAGTGCCCACGAGCAGTACTTC. The chain couples TRBV9 to TRBJ2-7; possible D gene TRBD1, 5 bases. CDR1 is SGDLS, CDR2 YYNGEE, per germline. This CDR3 region has 13 residues. V dropped 3 bases and J dropped 5 bases, with 12 bases sitting between them.

This clonotype was recorded at least ten times. The rearrangement joins TRBV7-9 to TRBJ1-5, with D perhaps matching TRBD1 (5 bases). Germline values: CDR1 SEHNR, CDR2 FQNEAQ (reference sequence). The ends were cut back, 4 bases at V and 0 bases at J, with 13 bases in the middle. This CDR3 is 16 amino acids long. In DNA, the CDR3 is TGTGCCAGCAGCTCACCCGGGACTGATAGCAATCAGCCCCAGCATTTT. This translates into CASSSPGTDSNQPQHF.

This sequence joins TRBV25-1 and TRBJ2-2; 10 bases are shared with TRBD2. This CDR3 contains 16 residues. With 6 bases clipped from V and 2 bases from J, the junction kept 6 bases outside the gene matches. Germline V CDR1 and CDR2: MGHDK, SYGVNS. CDR3 nucleotides: TGTGCCAGCAGCGCTAGCGGGGGCCATAACACCGGGGAGCTGTTTTTT. Translating gives CASSASGGHNTGELFF.

With respect to this clonotype: This may arise from a read error, as a much more abundant clone is one base away. V usage is TRBV5-1 and J usage is TRBJ2-7; unclear D gene. The length of the CDR3 is 13 residues. Germline V gene data show CDR1 as SGHRS and CDR2 as YFSETQ. CDR3 residues: CASSLSSRLEQYF. CDR3 DNA: TGTGCCAGCAGCTTATCGTCCAGGCTCGAGCAGTACTTC. Supplemented by reference TRBV5-1 and TRBJ2-7, the full variable domain reads KAGVTQTPRYLIKTRGQQVTLSCSPISGHRSVSWYQQTPGQGLQFLFEYFSETQRNKGNFPGRFSGRQFSNSRSEMNVSTLELGDSALYLCASSLSSRLEQYFGPGTRLTVT.

This clonotype was picked up many times. V gene TRBV19 combines with J gene TRBJ2-7; D unresolved. From germline, CDR1 is LNHDA and CDR2 SQIVND (reference sequence). The CDR3 consists of 16 residues. V gave up 7 bases and J gave up 5 bases, with 24 bases separating them. In nucleotides, the CDR3 is TGTGCCAGTAACCCGGGCTCGGCCATTTGGATGAACGAGCAGTACTTC. Protein product: CASNPGSAIWMNEQYF. The full variable domain, in which reference TRBV19 and TRBJ2-7 provide the parts outside the CDR3, is DGGITQSPKYLFRKEGQNVTLSCEQNLNHDAMYWYRQDPGQGLRLIYYSQIVNDFQKGDIAEGYSVSREKKESFPLTVTSAQKNPTAFYLCASNPGSAIWMNEQYFGPGTRLTVT.